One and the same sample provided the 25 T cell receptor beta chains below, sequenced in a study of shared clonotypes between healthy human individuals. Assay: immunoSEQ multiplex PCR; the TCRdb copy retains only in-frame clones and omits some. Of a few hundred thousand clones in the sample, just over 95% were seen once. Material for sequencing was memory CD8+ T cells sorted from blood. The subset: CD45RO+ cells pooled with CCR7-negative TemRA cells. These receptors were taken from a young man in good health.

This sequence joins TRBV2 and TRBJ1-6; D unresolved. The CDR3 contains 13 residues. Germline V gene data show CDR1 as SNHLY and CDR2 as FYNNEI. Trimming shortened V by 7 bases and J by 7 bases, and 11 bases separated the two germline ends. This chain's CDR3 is CASKDNQNSPLHF. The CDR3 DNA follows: TGTGCCAGCAAAGATAATCAGAATTCACCCCTCCACTTT.

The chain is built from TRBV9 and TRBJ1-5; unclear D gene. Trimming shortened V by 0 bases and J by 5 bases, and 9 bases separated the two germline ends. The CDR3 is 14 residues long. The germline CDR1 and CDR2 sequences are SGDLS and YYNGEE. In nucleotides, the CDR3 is TGTGCCAGCAGCGTAGGGACTGTATATCAGCCCCAGCATTTT. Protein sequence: CASSVGTVYQPQHF.

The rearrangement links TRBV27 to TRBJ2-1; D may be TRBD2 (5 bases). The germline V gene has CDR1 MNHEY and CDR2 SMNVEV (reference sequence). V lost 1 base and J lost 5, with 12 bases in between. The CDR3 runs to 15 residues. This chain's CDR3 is CASSLFYRGNNEQFF. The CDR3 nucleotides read TGTGCCAGCAGTTTATTCTACCGGGGTAACAATGAGCAGTTCTTC.

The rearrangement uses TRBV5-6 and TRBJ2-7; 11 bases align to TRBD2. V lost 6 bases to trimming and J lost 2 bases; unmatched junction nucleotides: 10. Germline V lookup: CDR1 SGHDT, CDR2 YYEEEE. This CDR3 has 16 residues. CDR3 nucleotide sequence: TGTGCCAGCACTACCCTTGTGGGACTAGCGGCCTACGAGCAGTACTTC. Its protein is CASTTLVGLAAYEQYF.

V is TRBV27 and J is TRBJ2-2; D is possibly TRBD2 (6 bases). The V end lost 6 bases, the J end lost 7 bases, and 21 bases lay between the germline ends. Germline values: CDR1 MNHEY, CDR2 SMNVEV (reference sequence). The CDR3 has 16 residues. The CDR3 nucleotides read TGTGCCAGCAGAGGACCCAAAGGGAGGATTTACGGGGAGCTGTTTTTT. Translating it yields CASRGPKGRIYGELFF.

The CDR3 DNA follows: TGTGCCTACCTCGAGGAAAAACTGTTTTTT. This codes for CAYLEEKLFF. This sequence joins TRBV30 and TRBJ1-4, with D unclear. This CDR3 has 10 amino acids. V gave up 7 bases and J gave up 8 bases, with 8 bases separating them. Germline assignment: CDR1 GTSNPN and CDR2 SVGIG (reference sequence).

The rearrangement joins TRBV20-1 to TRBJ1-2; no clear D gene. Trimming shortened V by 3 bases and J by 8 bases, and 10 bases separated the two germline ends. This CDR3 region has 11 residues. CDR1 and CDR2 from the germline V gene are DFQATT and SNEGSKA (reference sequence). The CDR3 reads CSASPGSGYTF. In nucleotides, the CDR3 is TGCAGTGCTAGTCCCGGGTCGGGCTACACCTTC.

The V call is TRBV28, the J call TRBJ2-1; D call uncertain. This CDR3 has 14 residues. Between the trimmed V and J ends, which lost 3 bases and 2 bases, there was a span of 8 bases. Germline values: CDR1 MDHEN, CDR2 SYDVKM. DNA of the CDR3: TGTGCCAGCAGTTTGACGGCCCCCTACAATGAGCAGTTCTTC. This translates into CASSLTAPYNEQFF.

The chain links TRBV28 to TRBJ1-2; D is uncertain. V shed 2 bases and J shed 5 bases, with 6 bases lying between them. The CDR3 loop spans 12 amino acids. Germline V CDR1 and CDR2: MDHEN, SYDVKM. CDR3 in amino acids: CASSLQFYGYTF. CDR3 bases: TGTGCCAGCAGTTTACAGTTTTATGGCTACACCTTC.

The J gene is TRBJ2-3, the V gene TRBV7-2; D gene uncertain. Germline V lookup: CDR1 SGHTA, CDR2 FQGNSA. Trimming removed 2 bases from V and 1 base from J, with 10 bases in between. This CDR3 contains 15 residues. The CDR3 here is CASSLHAIRTDTQYF. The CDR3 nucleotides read TGTGCCAGCAGCTTACACGCTATCCGCACAGATACGCAGTATTTT.

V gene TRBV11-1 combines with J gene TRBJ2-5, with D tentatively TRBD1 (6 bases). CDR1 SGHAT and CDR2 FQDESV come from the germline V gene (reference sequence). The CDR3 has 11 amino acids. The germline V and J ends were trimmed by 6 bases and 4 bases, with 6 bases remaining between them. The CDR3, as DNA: TGTGCCAGCAGACAGGGAGAGACCCAGTACTTC. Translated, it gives CASRQGETQYF.

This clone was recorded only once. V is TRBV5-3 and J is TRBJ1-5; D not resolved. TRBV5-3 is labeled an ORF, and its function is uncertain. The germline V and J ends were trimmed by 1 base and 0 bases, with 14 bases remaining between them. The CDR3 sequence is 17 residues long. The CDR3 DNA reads TGTGCCAGAAGCTTGTTCAGGACCACCTATAGCAATCAGCCCCAGCATTTT. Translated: CARSLFRTTYSNQPQHF.

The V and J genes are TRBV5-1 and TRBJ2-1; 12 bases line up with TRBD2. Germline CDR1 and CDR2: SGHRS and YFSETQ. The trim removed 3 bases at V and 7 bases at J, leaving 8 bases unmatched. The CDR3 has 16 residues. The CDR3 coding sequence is TGCGCCAGCAGCTCAGGGGGCGGACTAGCGGGAAATGAGCAGTTCTTC. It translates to CASSSGGGLAGNEQFF.

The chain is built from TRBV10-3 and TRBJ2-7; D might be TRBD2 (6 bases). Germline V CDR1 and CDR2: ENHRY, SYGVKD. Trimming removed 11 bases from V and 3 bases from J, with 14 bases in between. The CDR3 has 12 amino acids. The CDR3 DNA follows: TGTGCCTCCCGGTCCGGGGGCTACGAGCAGTACTTC. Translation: CASRSGGYEQYF.

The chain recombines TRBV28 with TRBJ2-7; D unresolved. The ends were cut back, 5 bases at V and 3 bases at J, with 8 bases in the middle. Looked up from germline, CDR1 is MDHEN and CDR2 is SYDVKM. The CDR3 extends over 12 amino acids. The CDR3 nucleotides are TGTGCCAGCAGTAGTTGGGTCTACGAGCAGTACTTC. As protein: CASSSWVYEQYF. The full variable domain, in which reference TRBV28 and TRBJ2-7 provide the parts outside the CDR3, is DVKVTQSSRYLVKRTGEKVFLECVQDMDHENMFWYRQDPGLGLRLIYFSYDVKMKEKGDIPEGYSVSREKKERFSLILESASTNQTSMYLCASSSWVYEQYFGPGTRLTVT.

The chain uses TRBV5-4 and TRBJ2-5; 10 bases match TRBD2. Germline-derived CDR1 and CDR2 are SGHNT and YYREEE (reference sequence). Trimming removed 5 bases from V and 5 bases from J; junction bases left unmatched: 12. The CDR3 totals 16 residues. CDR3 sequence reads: CASSPGLAPTAETQYF. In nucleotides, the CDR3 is TGTGCCAGCAGTCCGGGACTAGCGCCAACGGCGGAGACCCAGTACTTC.

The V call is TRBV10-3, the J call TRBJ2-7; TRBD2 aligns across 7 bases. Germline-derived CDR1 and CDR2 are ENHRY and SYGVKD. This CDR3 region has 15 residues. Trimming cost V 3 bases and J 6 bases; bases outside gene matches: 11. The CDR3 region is CAISDLVGGSSEQYF. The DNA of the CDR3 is TGTGCCATCAGTGATTTAGTAGGCGGGAGTTCCGAGCAGTACTTC.

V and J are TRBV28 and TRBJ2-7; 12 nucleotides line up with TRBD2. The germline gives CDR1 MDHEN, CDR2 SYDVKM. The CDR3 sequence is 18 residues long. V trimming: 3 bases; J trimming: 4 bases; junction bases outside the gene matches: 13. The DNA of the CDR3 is TGTGCCAGCAGTTTGGCGGCTAGCGGGAGGGCTCGGTTATACGAGCAGTACTTC. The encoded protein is CASSLAASGRARLYEQYF. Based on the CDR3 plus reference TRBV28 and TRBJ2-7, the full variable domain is DVKVTQSSRYLVKRTGEKVFLECVQDMDHENMFWYRQDPGLGLRLIYFSYDVKMKEKGDIPEGYSVSREKKERFSLILESASTNQTSMYLCASSLAASGRARLYEQYFGPGTRLTVT.

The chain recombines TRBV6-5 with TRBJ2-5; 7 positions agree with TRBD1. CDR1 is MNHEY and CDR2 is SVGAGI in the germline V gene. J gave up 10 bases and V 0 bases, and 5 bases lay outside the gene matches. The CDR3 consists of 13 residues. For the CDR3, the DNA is TGTGCCAGCAGTTACTCCGGGCAGGGGGTCCAGTACTTC. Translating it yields CASSYSGQGVQYF.

In DNA form, the CDR3 reads TGTGCCAGCAGCTCCACAGGGACGTCTGGCGAGCAGTACTTC. This encodes CASSSTGTSGEQYF. J is TRBJ2-7 and V is TRBV5-4, with D possibly matching TRBD1 (6 bases). In germline, CDR1 is SGHNT, CDR2 YYREEE (reference sequence). This CDR3 region has 14 residues. Trimming removed 3 bases from V and 6 bases from J, with 16 bases in between.

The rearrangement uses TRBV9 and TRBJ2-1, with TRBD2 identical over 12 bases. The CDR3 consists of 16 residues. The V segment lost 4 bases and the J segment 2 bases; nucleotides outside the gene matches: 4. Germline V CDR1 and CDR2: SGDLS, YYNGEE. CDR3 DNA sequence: TGTGCCAGCAGCACGCGACTAGCGGGGGCCTACAATGAGCAGTTCTTC. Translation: CASSTRLAGAYNEQFF.

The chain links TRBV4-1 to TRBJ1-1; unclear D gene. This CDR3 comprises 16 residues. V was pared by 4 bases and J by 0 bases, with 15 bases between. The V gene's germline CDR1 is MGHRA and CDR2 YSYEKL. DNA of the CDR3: TGCGCCAGCAGCCCCGGACGGAGAGGGTTGAACACTGAAGCTTTCTTT. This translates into CASSPGRRGLNTEAFF.

CDR3 nucleotides: TGTGCCAGCAGCTTAGGACTAGCGGGAGAGGAGCAGTACTTC. Translating gives CASSLGLAGEEQYF. V is TRBV7-6 and J is TRBJ2-7, with TRBD2 matching over 12 bases. Germline values: CDR1 SGHVS, CDR2 FNYEAQ. There are 14 residues in the CDR3. J was trimmed by 7 bases and V by 1 base; bases with no gene match: 2.

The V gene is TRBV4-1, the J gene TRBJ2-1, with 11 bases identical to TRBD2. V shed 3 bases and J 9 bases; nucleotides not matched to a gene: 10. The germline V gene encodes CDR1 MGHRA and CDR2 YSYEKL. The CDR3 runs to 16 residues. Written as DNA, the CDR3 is TGCGCCAGCAGCCATGATCTTACTAGCGGGAGAGTTGAGCAGTTCTTC. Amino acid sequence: CASSHDLTSGRVEQFF.

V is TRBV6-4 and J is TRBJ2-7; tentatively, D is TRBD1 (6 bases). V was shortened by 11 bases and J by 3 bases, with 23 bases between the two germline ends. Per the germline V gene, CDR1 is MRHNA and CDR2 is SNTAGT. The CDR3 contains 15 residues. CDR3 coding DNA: TGTGCCTCCCCCCTCACTCGGCTAGGGGGCTACGAGCAGTACTTC. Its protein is CASPLTRLGGYEQYF.